The text below deals with one TCR beta chain. This entry comes from a study of shared clonotypes between healthy human individuals. Sequencing was performed with immunoSEQ multiplex PCR; in TCRdb, only in-frame clones are kept and a portion is missing. The sample has roughly 2.5 million clones; more than 90% are singletons. The CDR3 runs to 14 residues. Germline trimming cut 8 bases from V and 1 base from J; bases unmatched to any gene: 7. Germline V gene lookup returns CDR1 SNHLY and CDR2 FYNNEI. This TCR came from a man aged 18-30 years in good health. The sequenced sample was naive CD4+ T cells sorted from blood. Stated subset: CD45RA+ positively selected. The chain is built from TRBV2 and TRBJ1-2, with 7 nucleotides matching TRBD1. CDR3 nucleotides: TGTGCCAGCGTCGGACAGGCAATTAACTATGGCTACACCTTC. Its protein product is CASVGQAINYGYTF.